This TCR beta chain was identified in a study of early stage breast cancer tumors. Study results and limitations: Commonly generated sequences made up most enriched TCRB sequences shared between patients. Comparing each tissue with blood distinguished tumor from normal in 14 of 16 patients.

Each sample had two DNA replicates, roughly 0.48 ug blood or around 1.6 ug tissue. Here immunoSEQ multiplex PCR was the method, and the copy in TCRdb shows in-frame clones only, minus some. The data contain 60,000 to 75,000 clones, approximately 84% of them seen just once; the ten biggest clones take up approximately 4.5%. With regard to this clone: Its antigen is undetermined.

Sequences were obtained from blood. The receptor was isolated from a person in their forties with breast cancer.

CDR3 in DNA: TGTGCCAGCAGCCCTACTACCGGGACCCTTAGCACAGATACGCAGTATTTT. It is translated as CASSPTTGTLSTDTQYF. The chain joins TRBV11-2 to TRBJ2-3; D possibly matches TRBD1 or TRBD2 (5 bases each). V shed 5 bases and J shed 0 bases, with 18 bases lying between them. The CDR3 has 17 amino acids. Germline V gene sequence: CDR1 SGHAT, CDR2 FQNNGV.